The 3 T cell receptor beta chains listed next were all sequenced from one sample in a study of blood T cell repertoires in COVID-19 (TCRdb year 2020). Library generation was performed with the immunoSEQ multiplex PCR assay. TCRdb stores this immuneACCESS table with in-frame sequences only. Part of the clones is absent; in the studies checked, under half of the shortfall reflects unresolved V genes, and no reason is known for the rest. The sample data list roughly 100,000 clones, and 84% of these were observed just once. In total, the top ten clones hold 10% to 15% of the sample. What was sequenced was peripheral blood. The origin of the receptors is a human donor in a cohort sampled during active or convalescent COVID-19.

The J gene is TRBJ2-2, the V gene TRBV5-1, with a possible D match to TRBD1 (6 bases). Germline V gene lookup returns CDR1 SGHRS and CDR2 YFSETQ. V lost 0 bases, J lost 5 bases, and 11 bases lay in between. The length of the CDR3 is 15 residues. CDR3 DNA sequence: TGCGCCAGCAGCTTGGACAGGGTTCAAACCGGGGAGCTGTTTTTT. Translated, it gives CASSLDRVQTGELFF. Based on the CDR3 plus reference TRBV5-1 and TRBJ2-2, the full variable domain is KAGVTQTPRYLIKTRGQQVTLSCSPISGHRSVSWYQQTPGQGLQFLFEYFSETQRNKGNFPGRFSGRQFSNSRSEMNVSTLELGDSALYLCASSLDRVQTGELFFGEGSRLTVL.

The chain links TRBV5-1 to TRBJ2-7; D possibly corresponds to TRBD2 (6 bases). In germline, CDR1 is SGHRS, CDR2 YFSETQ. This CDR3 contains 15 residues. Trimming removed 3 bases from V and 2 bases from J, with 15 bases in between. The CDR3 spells CASSWSRDFTYEQYF. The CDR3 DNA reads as TGCGCCAGCAGCTGGAGCCGGGACTTTACCTACGAGCAGTACTTC.

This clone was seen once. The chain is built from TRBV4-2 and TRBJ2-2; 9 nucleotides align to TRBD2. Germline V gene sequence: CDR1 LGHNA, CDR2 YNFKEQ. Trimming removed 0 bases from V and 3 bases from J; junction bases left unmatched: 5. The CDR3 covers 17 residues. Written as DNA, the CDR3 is TGTGCCAGCAGCCAAGACACCGGCGGGGGGGACACCGGGGAGCTGTTTTTT. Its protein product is CASSQDTGGGDTGELFF.